This T cell receptor beta chain was recorded in a study of radiotherapy plus CTLA-4 blockade in lung cancer. Study details: In 18% of patients, objective responses were seen; 31% had disease control. Whole-study results and caveats: Researchers report tumor-derived TCR clones expanding in blood after radiotherapy plus ipilimumab. Interferon-beta and early blood T cell clone dynamics reportedly predicted response best.

About this clone itself: Its antigen is not known.

Ipilimumab-mediated CTLA-4 blockade plus focal radiation was given to patients having chemo-refractory metastatic non-small-cell lung cancer. Trimming took off 3 bases at V and 3 bases at J, with 8 bases between the two ends. Germline-derived CDR1 and CDR2 are MDHEN and SYDVKM. There are 14 residues in the CDR3. Repertoires were generated with immunoSEQ multiplex PCR, while TCRdb's copy carries only in-frame clones and drops some. The table lists tens of thousands of clones, approximately 83% of them singletons, with around 0.9% in the top ten. This sequence originates from a human donor with non-small cell lung cancer who had stable disease on radiotherapy plus ipilimumab. The chain links TRBV28 to TRBJ2-2, with D unresolved. This specimen was peripheral blood, taken from a patient treated with radiotherapy plus ipilimumab. The CDR3 region has the DNA TGTGCCAGCAGTTTTCCAATAGACACCGGGGAGCTGTTTTTT. Its translation is CASSFPIDTGELFF.